The 14 T cell receptor beta chains in this list originate from one sample, sequenced in a study of T cells in Graves' hyperthyroidism and ophthalmopathy. RNA transcripts served as the template for amplifying TCR beta CDR3 regions. Carried out on the TCR CDR3, a first-round RT-PCR used the HTBI primer set. TCRdb called the multiplex PCR reads again in MiXCR, with one record for every CDR3 protein. The sample shows approximately 640,000 distinct CDR3 sequences, about 45% of them seen only once. Sample: peripheral blood or thyroid tissue (not recorded which). The receptors derive from an adult man with Graves' disease, either hyperthyroidism or ophthalmopathy (not recorded which).

There are many counts of this clonotype. The CDR3 nucleotides are TGTGCCAGCAGGGGGACAGGCCCTTCACCCCTCCACTTT. Protein sequence: CASRGTGPSPLHF. The gene calls are TRBV12-3 or TRBV12-4 and TRBJ1-6, with TRBD1 identical over 8 bases. V dropped 6 bases and J dropped 9; count of bases not matched to a gene: 4. CDR3 length: 13 residues.

This chain uses TRBV7-9 with TRBJ2-7; TRBD2 agrees at 12 bases. Germline V gene data show CDR1 as SEHNR and CDR2 as FQNEAQ (reference sequence). After removal of 1 base from V and 3 bases from J, the junction contained 28 bases not matched to a gene. The CDR3 loop spans 24 amino acids. CDR3 protein: CASSLGRSDPTSGRFSLSSYEQYF. CDR3 DNA: TGTGCCAGCAGCTTAGGGCGGTCAGACCCGACTAGCGGGAGATTCTCTCTCTCCAGCTACGAGCAGTACTTC.

The sample holds many counts of this clonotype. The chain couples TRBV7-6 to TRBJ2-2; 12 positions agree with TRBD2. The germline CDR1 and CDR2 sequences are SGHVS and FNYEAQ. This CDR3 spans 15 amino acids. J lost 5 bases, V lost 5 bases, and 3 bases had no gene match. CDR3 DNA: TGTGCCAGCAGCAGACTAGCGGGAGTGACCGGGGAGCTGTTTTTT. It translates to CASSRLAGVTGELFF.

The V call is TRBV20-1, the J call TRBJ2-5; 7 nucleotides align to TRBD1. The CDR3 has 13 amino acids. Germline V gene sequence: CDR1 DFQATT, CDR2 SNEGSKA (reference sequence). The junction had 4 bases not matched to a gene; V was cut back by 1 base and J by 5 bases. In DNA form, the CDR3 reads TGCAGTGCTAGAGGGATGACAGGGGAGACCCAGTACTTC. Translation gives CSARGMTGETQYF.

The chain joins TRBV2 to TRBJ1-4; TRBD1 agrees at 10 bases. The germline CDR1 and CDR2 sequences are SNHLY and FYNNEI. The CDR3 consists of 16 residues. J was trimmed by 5 bases and V by 7 bases; bases with no gene match: 10. The CDR3 DNA follows: TGTGCCAGCATCGCGATCGGGACAGGGGTGAATGAAAAACTGTTTTTT. Its protein product is CASIAIGTGVNEKLFF.

This clonotype was detected once. The J gene is TRBJ1-5, the V gene TRBV7-2, with TRBD2 identical over 7 bases. The DNA end favors TRBJ2-3, so the J call may be wrong. Germline V gives CDR1 SGHTA, CDR2 FQGNSA. The CDR3 runs 13 residues. CDR3 sequence (DNA): TGTGCCAGCAGCCCAGGTAGCGGGTATACGCAGTATTTT. Residues: CASSPGSGYTQYF.

The chain combines TRBV7-8 with TRBJ1-5; D unclear. Trimming cost V 6 bases and J 4 bases, with 10 bases left between them. CDR1 is SGHVS, CDR2 FQNEAQ, per germline. The CDR3 loop spans 13 amino acids. The CDR3 protein is CASSYLVNQPQHF. The CDR3 region has the DNA TGTGCCAGCAGTTACTTAGTTAATCAGCCCCAGCATTTT.

The chain has TRBV7-8 and TRBJ1-1, with D uncertain. The ends were cut back, 0 bases at V and 8 bases at J, with 13 bases in the middle. Germline V lookup: CDR1 SGHVS, CDR2 FQNEAQ. This CDR3 spans 14 amino acids. CDR3 sequence: CASSLASRRQEAFF. The CDR3 nucleotides are TGTGCCAGCAGCTTAGCATCTCGACGCCAGGAAGCTTTCTTT.

The chain uses TRBV10-3 and TRBJ1-1; D gene unclear. This CDR3 spans 13 amino acids. The V gene lost 10 bases and the J gene lost 3 bases, with 15 bases spanning the gap. Germline lookup yields CDR1 ENHRY and CDR2 SYGVKD. The CDR3 region is CASRLETYTEAFF. As DNA, the CDR3 is TGTGCCAGCAGATTGGAGACCTACACTGAAGCTTTCTTT.

V gene TRBV5-5 combines with J gene TRBJ1-5; no reliable D call. The V gene's germline CDR1 is SGHKS and CDR2 YYEKEE (reference sequence). Trimming stripped 5 bases from V and 1 base from J, with 7 bases between. The CDR3 runs to 13 residues. As DNA, the CDR3 is TGTGCCAGCAGTCATAGAAGCAATCAGCCCCAGCATTTT. Its protein product is CASSHRSNQPQHF.

V and J are TRBV29-1 and TRBJ2-7; D gene uncertain. CDR1 and CDR2 from the germline V gene are SQVTM and ANQGSEA. Trimming pared 7 bases from V and 2 bases from J, leaving 12 bases between. The CDR3 is made up of 12 amino acids. In DNA form, the CDR3 reads TGCAGCGCTTCAGTACAAACCTACGAGCAGTACTTC. Its protein product is CSASVQTYEQYF.

This rearrangement joins TRBV15 to TRBJ1-3, with D perhaps matching TRBD1 (6 bases). This CDR3 contains 15 residues. The germline V gene encodes CDR1 LNHNV and CDR2 YYDKDF (reference sequence). V dropped 3 bases and J dropped 2 bases, with 11 bases sitting between them. CDR3 protein: CATSSYREPGNTIYF. The CDR3, as DNA: TGTGCCACCAGCAGTTACAGGGAGCCTGGAAACACCATATATTTT.

V is TRBV7-9 and J is TRBJ1-2, with D perhaps matching TRBD1 (5 bases). This CDR3 is built from 17 residues. The V end lost 4 bases, the J end lost 7 bases, and 25 bases lay between the germline ends. From germline, CDR1 is SEHNR and CDR2 FQNEAQ (reference sequence). CDR3: CASSSLTSPSGAVGYTF. In nucleotides, the CDR3 is TGTGCCAGCAGCTCCCTGACGTCACCCTCCGGGGCCGTTGGCTACACCTTC.

Turning to this clonotype: At one boundary the junction diverges from the germline segment, which might be a read error. The chain recombines TRBV4-1 with TRBJ1-2; D is unresolved. The germline gives CDR1 MGHRA, CDR2 YSYEKL. This CDR3 spans 15 amino acids. CDR3 residues: CASSSTGTNNYGYTF. For the CDR3, the DNA is TGTGCCAGCAGCTCCACGGGCACAAATAACTATGGCTACACCTTC.